What follows describes a single T cell receptor beta chain. Its matching antigen is unknown. This entry comes from a study of T cells in localized non-small cell lung cancer. Study observations and caveats: In adjacent lung, a median roughly 58 of the top 100 tumor clones were found. With higher T cell density in blood came longer overall survival.

This CDR3 is 13 amino acids long. Per germline, CDR1 KGHSH and CDR2 LQKENI. The V segment lost 5 bases and the J segment 4 bases; nucleotides outside the gene matches: 4. The repertoire was sequenced with immunoSEQ multiplex PCR; TCRdb's copy has only in-frame clones and lacks some. The sample has approximately 150,000 clones; roughly 90% are singletons. The sample consisted of peripheral blood, taken before any cancer treatment. The source of this sequence is a female donor of 60 years or more with stage I lung adenocarcinoma. The gene calls are TRBV18 and TRBJ2-5; 7 bases match TRBD1. The CDR3 here is CASSTGQRETQYF. For the CDR3, the DNA is TGTGCCAGCTCAACGGGACAGCGAGAGACCCAGTACTTC.